A selection of T cell receptor beta chains follows, all from one sample in a study of tumor-infiltrating lymphocytes in primary liver carcinoma. TCRdb analysed the multiplex PCR reads with MiXCR anew, one entry per CDR3 protein. The sample carries about 48,000 distinct CDR3 sequences, around 79% recorded once. Specimen: liver tumor tissue from sampling region 3. Receptors were obtained from a man aged 40-49 years with primary liver carcinoma and hepatitis B virus infection. Each CDR3 is given with its conserved first and last residue. A D gene is named only where the DNA matches it firmly. Expanded clones are given a class, and other clones once, few, many or no size at all.

abundance: NA; j_gene: TRBJ1-2; v_gene: TRBV10-1; d_gene: NA; CDR3nt: TGCGCCAGCAGTGATAGGCGGAGGAAAACTGGCTACACCTTC; CDR3aa: CASSDRRRKTGYTF
abundance: NA; j_gene: TRBJ2-7; v_gene: TRBV11-2; d_gene: NA; CDR3nt: TGTGCCGGCAGCCAATATTTAGGAGGGGGCTACGAGCAGTACTTC; CDR3aa: CAGSQYLGGGYEQYF
abundance: NA; j_gene: TRBJ1-2; v_gene: TRBV6-5; d_gene: NA; CDR3nt: TGTGCCAGCAGTTACCGTTTAGGTTCGACGGGGGTATATGGCTACAGCTTC; CDR3aa: CASSYRLGSTGVYGYSF
abundance: NA; j_gene: TRBJ2-6; v_gene: TRBV11-2; d_gene: NA; CDR3nt: TGTGCCAGCAGCTTGGAGAGGGCTTGGACCAACGTCCTGACTTTC; CDR3aa: CASSLERAWTNVLTF
abundance: NA; j_gene: TRBJ2-3; v_gene: TRBV11-3; d_gene: NA; CDR3nt: TGTGACTGCAGTCCCCAGGGTGGGGATACGCAGTATTTT; CDR3aa: CDCSPQGGDTQYF
abundance: once; j_gene: TRBJ2-5; v_gene: TRBV2; d_gene: NA; CDR3nt: TGTGCCGCGGAGACAAGCAGCCGAGAGACCCAGTACTTC; CDR3aa: CAAETSSRETQYF
abundance: NA; j_gene: TRBJ2-2; v_gene: TRBV5-4; d_gene: TRBD2; CDR3nt: TGTGCCAGCAGCCCGGGGGGACTAATGGGAAACACCGGGGAGCTGTTTTTT; CDR3aa: CASSPGGLMGNTGELFF
abundance: many; j_gene: TRBJ2-1; v_gene: TRBV10-1; d_gene: TRBD2; CDR3nt: TGCGCCAGCAGTGGACCGACTAGCGGGAGAGTGGATTACAATGAGCAGTTCTTC; CDR3aa: CASSGPTSGRVDYNEQFF
abundance: NA; j_gene: TRBJ2-7; v_gene: TRBV4-1; d_gene: NA; CDR3nt: TGCGTCAGCAGCCAAACGACTAGTGGGAGCTACGTGCAGTACTTC; CDR3aa: CVSSQTTSGSYVQYF
abundance: NA; j_gene: TRBJ2-7; v_gene: TRBV11-2; d_gene: TRBD2; CDR3nt: TGTGTCAGCAGCCAATACTCGGGAGGGGCCTACGAGCAGTACTTC; CDR3aa: CVSSQYSGGAYEQYF
abundance: NA; j_gene: TRBJ2-7; v_gene: TRBV11-1; d_gene: NA; CDR3nt: TGTACCAGCAGCTTAAGATTGCCCTACGAGCAATACTTC; CDR3aa: CTSSLRLPYEQYF
abundance: NA; j_gene: TRBJ2-6; v_gene: TRBV12-3/TRBV12-4; d_gene: NA; CDR3nt: TGTGTCAGCTGTTCTCTTGACTCTGGGGCCAACGTCCTGACTTTC; CDR3aa: CVSCSLDSGANVLTF
abundance: NA; j_gene: TRBJ2-7; v_gene: TRBV11-2; d_gene: NA; CDR3nt: TGTGCCAGTAGCTTAGGAAGGCGCGCCGAGGAGTACTTC; CDR3aa: CASSLGRRAEEYF
abundance: NA; j_gene: TRBJ2-1; v_gene: TRBV11-2; d_gene: NA; CDR3nt: TGTGCCAGCAGCTTTGAGGACTACTATGAGCGGTTCTTC; CDR3aa: CASSFEDYYERFF
abundance: NA; j_gene: TRBJ2-2; v_gene: TRBV20-1; d_gene: NA; CDR3nt: TGCAGTGCTTTGGGACGGAACACCGGGGAGCTGTTTTTT; CDR3aa: CSALGRNTGELFF